This entry is about one TCR beta chain. Its antigen remains unidentified. This CDR3 has 14 amino acids. The V and J ends lost 3 bases and 5 bases respectively, with 14 bases between them. CDR1 and CDR2 from the germline V gene are MNHEY and SVGEGT. This entry comes from a study of T cell repertoires in cytomegalovirus infection. Background on the study: Public TCR beta signatures indicated both CMV infection and matching HLA type.

TCRdb recomputed calls from the reads with MiXCR, one row per CDR3 protein. The sample holds some 180,000 distinct CDR3 sequences, roughly 15% seen once. Findings and caveats of the study: Adding up the frequency of public TCR beta families identified people who carried CMV plus the relevant HLA. Clonotype analysis showed dominance of the ex vivo response by HLA-C-restricted CMV-specific TCR beta clonotypes.

The sequenced material came from CD8+ T cells from PBMCs. The TCR sequence derives from a human donor in good health (CMV status not recorded). Some clones in this sample may be carry-over from other donors' samples. The genes are TRBV6-2 or TRBV6-3 and TRBJ2-7; unclear D gene. The CDR3 DNA follows: TGTGCCAGCAGTTATGTAGGACCCGCCGACGAGCAGTACTTC. Translated: CASSYVGPADEQYF.